These 30 T cell receptor beta chains share one sample of origin, sequenced in a study of blood T cells in healthy people across ages. Primed by a sample-barcoded 5' primer and a J-beta primer mix, a second PCR proceeded for roughly 6 to 12 cycles. TCRdb reprocessed the 5' RACE reads with MiXCR, giving one entry per CDR3 protein. The table includes over 700,000 distinct CDR3 sequences, roughly 50% detected once. The specimen was blood. Every receptor here comes from a man aged 80 or over in good health.

In this sample, this clonotype turned up many times. The chain is built from TRBV7-2 and TRBJ1-4, with 8 bases matching TRBD1. V shed 6 bases, J shed 4 bases, and the junction held 7 bases outside the gene matches. The germline CDR1 and CDR2 sequences are SGHTA and FQGNSA. The CDR3 has 15 residues. In nucleotides, the CDR3 is TGTGCCAGCAGGTCCAGGGGGCTGGGTAATGAAAAACTGTTTTTT. Translated, it gives CASRSRGLGNEKLFF.

This clonotype has only a few counts. The chain recombines TRBV20-1 with TRBJ1-2; 7 bases agree with TRBD1. V shed 6 bases and J 8 bases; nucleotides not matched to a gene: 9. This CDR3 is built from 12 residues. The germline CDR1 and CDR2 sequences are DFQATT and SNEGSKA (reference sequence). CDR3: CSAHNRGQGYTF. The CDR3, as DNA: TGCAGTGCCCACAATAGGGGGCAAGGCTACACCTTC.

As for this clonotype: Possible read error: a much larger clone is one base away. The chain couples TRBV6-6 to TRBJ2-5, with D possibly being TRBD1 or TRBD2 (5 bases each). The DNA matches TRBJ2-7 better at its end, which makes the J call doubtful. The CDR3 length is 11 residues. Germline CDR1 MNHNY, CDR2 SVGAGI (reference sequence). The CDR3 DNA reads TGTGCCAGCAGCGGGACCACCGAGCAGTACTTC. Amino acid sequence: CASSGTTEQYF.

V usage is TRBV18 and J usage is TRBJ1-2; D may be TRBD1 (5 bases). Germline loops: CDR1 KGHSH, CDR2 LQKENI. CDR3 length equals 15 residues. V lost 6 bases and J lost 2, with 16 bases in between. In DNA form, the CDR3 reads TGTGCCAGCTCCGATTTTGCAGGGACCAACTATGGCTACACCTTC. It is translated as CASSDFAGTNYGYTF. The full variable domain, rest sourced from reference TRBV18 and TRBJ1-2, is NAGVMQNPRHLVRRRGQEARLRCSPMKGHSHVYWYRQLPEEGLKFMVYLQKENIIDESGMPKERFSAEFPKEGPSILRIQQVVRGDSAAYFCASSDFAGTNYGYTFGSGTRLTVV.

This CDR3 reads CASSSWTGRGRETQYF. The CDR3 region has the DNA TGTGCCAGCAGTTCGTGGACAGGGAGGGGGCGAGAGACCCAGTACTTC. This chain links TRBV6-6 with TRBJ2-5; D is possibly TRBD1 (8 bases). The CDR3 is made up of 16 amino acids. V lost 4 bases to trimming and J lost 4 bases, with 19 bases between them. Germline CDR1 MNHNY, CDR2 SVGAGI (reference sequence).

A few counts support this clonotype. This sequence joins TRBV20-1 and TRBJ2-7; D is tentatively TRBD1 or TRBD2 (5 bases each). CDR1 DFQATT and CDR2 SNEGSKA come from the germline V gene (reference sequence). This CDR3 region has 11 residues. The V and J ends lost 6 bases and 4 bases respectively, with 10 bases between them. CDR3 region: CSAGDQYEQYF. CDR3 nucleotide sequence: TGCAGTGCGGGGGACCAATACGAGCAGTACTTC.

This chain joins TRBV6-5 and TRBJ1-1, with 8 bases that match TRBD1. The V gene end was trimmed by 5 bases and the J gene end by 4 bases; junction bases not matched to a gene: 9. This CDR3 region has 15 residues. Germline lookup yields CDR1 MNHEY and CDR2 SVGAGI. The DNA of the CDR3 is TGTGCCAGCAGTCTCTCTCAGGGGGCGGGCACTGAAGCTTTCTTT. Protein: CASSLSQGAGTEAFF.

The chain employs TRBV6-1 and TRBJ2-5; 12 positions match TRBD2. This CDR3 is 17 amino acids long. V was pared by 1 base and J by 1 base, with 4 bases of the junction left unmatched. Germline V gene lookup returns CDR1 MNHNS and CDR2 SASEGT. In nucleotides, the CDR3 is TGTGCCAGCAGTGAAGTACTAGCGGGGGGAATCCAAGAGACCCAGTACTTC. Amino acids: CASSEVLAGGIQETQYF.

On this clonotype: An end of the junction does not agree with germline; a read error may underlie this. The chain carries TRBV11-2 and TRBJ2-4, with no clear D. There are 17 residues in the CDR3. Germline values: CDR1 SGHAT, CDR2 FQNNGV. In DNA, the CDR3 is TGTGCCAGCAGCCCGATTAGACCGGTTTTAGCCAGAAACATTCAGTACTTC. It is translated as CASSPIRPVLARNIQYF.

This clonotype was found a few times. The chain uses TRBV5-1 and TRBJ2-7; D may be TRBD1 (6 bases). CDR3 size: 15 residues. Germline V gives CDR1 SGHRS, CDR2 YFSETQ. V was shortened by 2 bases and J by 0 bases, with 12 bases between the two germline ends. The CDR3 nucleotides are TGCGCCAGCAGCTTATCAGGGGCCAGCTCCTACGAGCAGTACTTC. Translating it yields CASSLSGASSYEQYF.

The J gene is TRBJ2-1, the V gene TRBV24-1, with 9 bases aligning to TRBD1. The germline V gene encodes CDR1 KGHDR and CDR2 SFDVKD. The V segment lost 3 bases and the J segment 2 bases; nucleotides outside the gene matches: 7. CDR3 length: 17 amino acids. CDR3 in amino acids: CATSDRDGTGPYNEQFF. CDR3 bases: TGTGCCACCAGTGATCGCGACGGGACAGGGCCCTACAATGAGCAGTTCTTC.

The rearrangement links TRBV20-1 to TRBJ2-5, with D perhaps given as TRBD1 or TRBD2 (5 bases each). V was shortened by 2 bases and J by 9 bases, with 22 bases between the two germline ends. Germline loops: CDR1 DFQATT, CDR2 SNEGSKA (reference sequence). The CDR3 spans 15 residues. The DNA for the CDR3 is TGCAGTGCTAGAAGGGGAACGGGACCAGAGGAGGCCCAGTACTTC. As protein: CSARRGTGPEEAQYF.

This clonotype turned up a few times. V is TRBV15 and J is TRBJ2-1; 12 nucleotides agree with TRBD2. Germline trimming cut 1 base from V and 4 bases from J; bases unmatched to any gene: 8. The CDR3 contains 18 residues. Germline CDR1 LNHNV, CDR2 YYDKDF (reference sequence). This chain's CDR3 is CATSRASRTSGNYNEQFF. CDR3 nucleotides: TGTGCCACCAGCAGAGCCTCCCGGACTAGCGGGAATTACAATGAGCAGTTCTTC.

J is TRBJ1-3 and V is TRBV5-6, with D hard to call. The V end lost 1 base, the J end lost 1 base, and 12 bases lay between the germline ends. This CDR3 comprises 16 residues. Germline CDR1 is SGHDT and CDR2 is YYEEEE. CDR3 DNA: TGTGCCAGCAGCTTGCTCCTCGGGGTATCTGGAAACACCATATATTTT. Translation gives CASSLLLGVSGNTIYF.

This clonotype was picked up a small number of times. The rearrangement links TRBV29-1 to TRBJ2-1, with 9 bases aligning to TRBD1. Germline CDR1 reads SQVTM; CDR2 reads ANQGSEA. The trim removed 3 bases at V and 6 bases at J, leaving 6 bases unmatched. The CDR3 has 14 residues. The CDR3 DNA is TGCAGCGTTGACTACAGGGGGCTGGGCAATGAGCAGTTCTTC. This translates into CSVDYRGLGNEQFF.

This CDR3 reads CSARQGGSGTEAFF. CDR3 coding DNA: TGCAGTGCTAGACAGGGTGGTAGCGGCACTGAAGCTTTCTTT. The J gene is TRBJ1-1, the V gene TRBV20-1; tentatively, D is TRBD1 (5 bases). This CDR3 comprises 14 residues. Deletions cut 2 bases from V and 4 bases from J, with 14 bases between. From germline, CDR1 is DFQATT and CDR2 SNEGSKA (reference sequence).

The chain recombines TRBV2 with TRBJ1-2, with 7 bases fitting TRBD1. This CDR3 has 17 amino acids. Germline V CDR1 and CDR2: SNHLY, FYNNEI. V trimming: 4 bases; J trimming: 1 base; junction bases outside the gene matches: 12. As DNA, the CDR3 is TGTGCCAGCAGTGGCGCGGCGGGACAGAGCCTTAACTATGGCTACACCTTC. Protein sequence: CASSGAAGQSLNYGYTF. The whole variable domain, remainder taken from reference TRBV2 and TRBJ1-2, is EPEVTQTPSHQVTQMGQEVILRCVPISNHLYFYWYRQILGQKVEFLVSFYNNEISEKSEIFDDQFSVERPDGSNFTLKIRSTKLEDSAMYFCASSGAAGQSLNYGYTFGSGTRLTVV.

The sample holds one count of this clonotype. V is TRBV5-1 and J is TRBJ2-6; 12 nucleotides agree with TRBD2. After removal of 0 bases from V and 4 bases from J, the junction contained 8 bases not matched to a gene. The CDR3 is 19 residues long. Germline V lookup: CDR1 SGHRS, CDR2 YFSETQ. CDR3 nucleotides: TGCGCCAGCAGCTTGGTCTCTAGCGGGAGGGGAAGCGGGGCCAACGTCCTGACTTTC. It translates to CASSLVSSGRGSGANVLTF.

This clonotype was detected a few times. The chain has TRBV2 and TRBJ1-5; no firm D call. The V end lost 2 bases, the J end lost 2 bases, and 4 bases lay between the germline ends. There are 13 residues in the CDR3. CDR1 and CDR2 (germline): SNHLY, FYNNEI. CDR3: CASSETGNQPQHF. Written as DNA, the CDR3 is TGTGCCAGCAGTGAAACGGGCAATCAGCCCCAGCATTTT.

The chain uses TRBV6-6 and TRBJ1-5, with 8 bases fitting TRBD1. CDR1 is MNHNY, CDR2 SVGAGI, per germline (reference sequence). Trimming removed 4 bases from V and 3 bases from J; junction bases left unmatched: 2. This CDR3 has 14 residues. CDR3: CASSWTGNNQPQHF. For the CDR3, the DNA is TGTGCCAGCAGTTGGACAGGGAACAATCAGCCCCAGCATTTT.

In its sample, this clonotype was seen a few times. This chain joins TRBV6-2 or TRBV6-3 and TRBJ2-7; D remains unclear. V was clipped by 2 bases and J by 6 bases, with 8 bases between them. The CDR3 spans 12 residues. Germline CDR1 is MNHEY and CDR2 is SVGEGT. The CDR3 nucleotides are TGTGCCAGCAGTTACAAGCGCGGCGAGCAGTACTTC. Translation: CASSYKRGEQYF.

The sample holds many counts of this clonotype. The rearrangement links TRBV7-7 to TRBJ2-7; 7 bases fit TRBD1. CDR1 SSHAT and CDR2 FNYEAQ come from the germline V gene (reference sequence). The CDR3 covers 13 residues. Trimming cost V 2 bases and J 6 bases; bases outside gene matches: 4. CDR3 sequence reads: CASSLKGAGEQYF. Written as DNA, the CDR3 is TGTGCCAGCAGCTTAAAGGGGGCTGGCGAGCAGTACTTC.

This chain links TRBV20-1 with TRBJ1-1; weak D call: TRBD1 (6 bases). Germline V lookup: CDR1 DFQATT, CDR2 SNEGSKA (reference sequence). The CDR3 sequence is 13 residues long. Trimming cost V 3 bases and J 4 bases, with 12 bases left between them. The CDR3 loop is CSARAGVTTEAFF. In DNA, the CDR3 is TGCAGTGCTAGGGCAGGGGTCACCACTGAAGCTTTCTTT.

J is TRBJ2-7 and V is TRBV27; D is possibly TRBD2 (5 bases). Near its end, the DNA agrees better with TRBJ2-5, so the J call may be wrong. This CDR3 is built from 15 residues. Germline CDR1 and CDR2: MNHEY and SMNVEV (reference sequence). CDR3 in amino acids: CASNWGERGVETQYF. CDR3 DNA sequence: TGTGCCAGCAACTGGGGAGAACGCGGCGTAGAGACCCAGTACTTC.

This clonotype occurred a few times. The chain has TRBV18 and TRBJ1-2, with 8 bases identical to TRBD1. J gave up 5 bases and V 4 bases, and 12 bases lay outside the gene matches. The CDR3 has 16 amino acids. Per the germline V gene, CDR1 is KGHSH and CDR2 is LQKENI. CDR3 loop: CASSQGQVAREYGYTF. DNA of the CDR3: TGTGCCAGCTCACAGGGACAGGTGGCGAGGGAATATGGCTACACCTTC.

The rearrangement links TRBV29-1 to TRBJ2-7; the match to TRBD2 covers 10 bases. Germline-derived CDR1 and CDR2 are SQVTM and ANQGSEA. CDR3 size: 16 residues. The CDR3 sequence is CRQGGESGRASYEQYF. In nucleotides, the CDR3 is TGCCGACAAGGCGGAGAGAGCGGGAGGGCCTCCTACGAGCAGTACTTC.

This clonotype came up once. This chain links TRBV28 with TRBJ1-3; TRBD1 agrees at 10 bases. The CDR3 extends over 16 amino acids. Germline loops: CDR1 MDHEN, CDR2 SYDVKM. V lost 5 bases and J lost 4; bases outside the gene matches: 8. CDR3 in amino acids: CASSPWGQGRGNTIYF. The CDR3 DNA is TGTGCCAGCAGTCCATGGGGACAGGGGCGAGGAAACACCATATATTTT.

The V and J genes are TRBV5-1 and TRBJ2-1; perhaps TRBD1 as D (6 bases). Trimming pared 5 bases from V and 12 bases from J, leaving 12 bases between. The CDR3 contains 11 residues. Per germline, CDR1 SGHRS and CDR2 YFSETQ. CDR3 nucleotide sequence: TGCGCCAGCAGACGCACACAGGGGCAGTTCTTC. This gives the protein CASRRTQGQFF.

This clonotype was counted a single time. The chain is built from TRBV28 and TRBJ2-5; tentatively, D is TRBD1 or TRBD2 (6 bases each). Germline CDR1 and CDR2: MDHEN and SYDVKM. The CDR3 loop spans 15 amino acids. The V gene lost 2 bases and the J gene lost 11 bases, with 21 bases spanning the gap. CDR3 protein: CASSLAGLRGEEQYF. The CDR3 DNA sequence: TGTGCCAGCAGTTTAGCAGGACTTAGGGGGGAGGAGCAGTACTTC.

This clonotype was counted once. This chain links TRBV19 with TRBJ2-4; D gene ambiguous. V was cut by 5 bases and J by 13 bases, with 27 bases left in between. There are 16 residues in the CDR3. Germline assignment: CDR1 LNHDA and CDR2 SQIVND (reference sequence). CDR3 in amino acids: CASSSGRLGREKEQYF. The CDR3 coding sequence is TGTGCCAGTAGTTCGGGCAGATTAGGCCGCGAGAAGGAGCAGTACTTC.